These 3 T cell receptor beta chains were all obtained from the same sample, sequenced in a study of T cells in Graves' hyperthyroidism and ophthalmopathy. What was amplified from RNA transcripts were TCR beta CDR3 regions. The HTBI primer set was used in a first-round RT-PCR of the TCR CDR3. MiXCR was run by TCRdb on the multiplex PCR reads, yielding one entry per CDR3 protein. The table lists around 270,000 distinct CDR3 sequences, approximately 19% of them singletons, with less than 45% in the top ten. What was sequenced was blood. Receptor source: a man in his fifties or sixties with Graves' ophthalmopathy.

The chain carries TRBV27 and TRBJ2-1, with D possibly called TRBD1 or TRBD2 (5 bases each). The CDR3 loop spans 15 amino acids. Germline V gives CDR1 MNHEY, CDR2 SMNVEV (reference sequence). V shed 3 bases and J shed 8 bases, with 17 bases lying between them. The CDR3: CASSFLGVRFDEQFF. DNA for the CDR3: TGTGCCAGCAGTTTCTTGGGGGTTCGGTTCGATGAGCAGTTCTTC.

The rearrangement links TRBV20-1 to TRBJ2-7; 16 nucleotides align to TRBD2. From germline, CDR1 is DFQATT and CDR2 SNEGSKA (reference sequence). The V and J ends lost 3 bases and 6 bases, in that order; junction bases with no gene match: 5. The CDR3 is made up of 15 amino acids. The CDR3 region has the DNA TGCAGTGCTAGCGGGACTAGCGGGAGGGCTCCCGAGCAGTACTTC. Encoded protein: CSASGTSGRAPEQYF.

The V and J genes are TRBV25-1 and TRBJ2-3, with D perhaps TRBD1 or TRBD2 (5 bases each). The CDR3 runs 15 residues. V was cut by 4 bases and J by 5 bases, with 16 bases left in between. Germline values: CDR1 MGHDK, CDR2 SYGVNS. CDR3 sequence: CASSVGDLRLDTQYF. The CDR3 nucleotides are TGTGCCAGCAGTGTAGGGGACCTACGTCTAGATACGCAGTATTTT.